Presented here are 20 T cell receptor beta chains from one specimen sequenced in a study of brain T cells in children with intractable seizures. TCRdb's copy holds only in-frame clones and misses some; the assay was immunoSEQ multiplex PCR. Among 7,500 to 8,000 clones listed, nearly 75% were seen once. Sequencing was limited to surgery cases with top T cell transcript signatures in brain tissue. Material: resected brain tissue, obtained at surgery. The source of these receptors is a boy in the first two years of life with tuberous sclerosis and intractable seizures.

This clone was seen just once. The chain combines TRBV6-4 with TRBJ2-6; weak D call: TRBD1 (6 bases). Trimming left V 3 bases short and J 0 bases short, with 6 bases between. The germline gives CDR1 MRHNA, CDR2 SNTAGT. This CDR3 has 15 amino acids. This CDR3 reads CASSEDSSGANVLTF. CDR3 bases: TGTGCCAGCAGTGAGGACAGCTCTGGGGCCAACGTCCTGACTTTC.

The rearrangement uses TRBV11-3 and TRBJ2-3; 9 bases line up with TRBD2. Germline V gene lookup returns CDR1 SGHNT and CDR2 YENEEA. The CDR3 runs 14 residues. V dropped 6 bases and J dropped 6; count of bases not matched to a gene: 7. CDR3: CASSPAAGGDTQYF. For the CDR3, the DNA is TGTGCCAGCAGTCCCGCGGCGGGAGGGGATACGCAGTATTTT. Combining the CDR3 with reference TRBV11-3 and TRBJ2-3 gives the whole variable domain EAGVVQSPRYKIIEKKQPVAFWCNPISGHNTLYWYLQNLGQGPELLIRYENEEAVDDSQLPKDRFSAERLKGVDSTLKIQPAELGDSAVYLCASSPAAGGDTQYFGPGTRLTVL.

This chain connects TRBV28 to TRBJ2-7; D is unresolved. V shed 6 bases and J shed 3 bases, with 18 bases lying between them. This CDR3 comprises 15 residues. Germline V CDR1 and CDR2: MDHEN, SYDVKM. CDR3 loop: CASSSTPRSDYEQYF. The CDR3 DNA reads as TGTGCCAGCAGCTCGACCCCCCGGTCCGACTACGAGCAGTACTTC.

This clone has more than one count but fewer than ten. The chain employs TRBV3-1 (or the pseudogene TRBV3-2) and TRBJ1-1; D call uncertain. This CDR3 is built from 15 residues. CDR1 is LGHDT, CDR2 YNNKEL, per germline (reference sequence). V shed 6 bases and J shed 4 bases, with 18 bases lying between them. In DNA, the CDR3 is TGTGCCAGCAGTCCTACGACTCCGTCAGGCACTGAAGCTTTCTTT. It codes for CASSPTTPSGTEAFF.

This chain joins TRBV3-1 (or the pseudogene TRBV3-2) and TRBJ2-2; D not certain. Deletions cut 2 bases from V and 2 bases from J, with 0 bases between. The CDR3 totals 12 residues. Germline V lookup: CDR1 LGHDT, CDR2 YNNKEL (reference sequence). The CDR3 nucleotides are TGTGCCAGCAGCCAAAACACCGGGGAGCTGTTTTTT. Translated, it gives CASSQNTGELFF.

The rearrangement joins TRBV27 to TRBJ2-5; D is ambiguous. The CDR3 spans 13 residues. Trimming shortened V by 2 bases and J by 4 bases, and 8 bases separated the two germline ends. Germline V lookup: CDR1 MNHEY, CDR2 SMNVEV (reference sequence). The CDR3 DNA follows: TGTGCCAGCAGTTTAACGTTGGGAGAGACCCAGTACTTC. It is translated as CASSLTLGETQYF.

The chain is built from TRBV30 and TRBJ2-1; D is ambiguous. This CDR3 contains 11 residues. Trimming pared 0 bases from V and 7 bases from J, leaving 4 bases between. Germline V gene data show CDR1 as GTSNPN and CDR2 as SVGIG (reference sequence). For the CDR3, the DNA is TGTGCCTGGAGTGTGGGGAATGAGCAGTTCTTC. Protein product: CAWSVGNEQFF.

This clone has more than one count but fewer than ten. The V gene is TRBV2, the J gene TRBJ1-2, with unresolved D. CDR1 is SNHLY, CDR2 FYNNEI, per germline. Trimming took off 7 bases at V and 2 bases at J, with 17 bases between the two ends. CDR3 length: 15 amino acids. CDR3 in amino acids: CASKGGRTDNYGYTF. DNA for the CDR3: TGTGCCAGCAAGGGCGGCAGGACCGACAACTATGGCTACACCTTC.

The rearrangement joins TRBV25-1 to TRBJ2-7, with D possibly TRBD1 on 6 matching bases. The V gene's germline CDR1 is MGHDK and CDR2 SYGVNS. The V gene lost 7 bases and the J gene lost 13 bases, with 17 bases spanning the gap. The CDR3 is made up of 11 amino acids. The CDR3 loop is CASKVQGQIYF. In nucleotides, the CDR3 is TGTGCCAGCAAGGTACAGGGCCAAATTTACTTC.

The rearrangement joins TRBV4-2 to TRBJ1-2; D is perhaps TRBD1 (5 bases). Trimming pared 2 bases from V and 7 bases from J, leaving 11 bases between. CDR1 and CDR2 from the germline V gene are LGHNA and YNFKEQ. This CDR3 is 13 amino acids long. In DNA, the CDR3 is TGTGCCAGCAGCCAAACCGACGGGGCTGGCTACACCTTC. Protein product: CASSQTDGAGYTF.

This clone appeared a single time. CDR3 loop: CATSTTSPGQLETQYF. In nucleotides, the CDR3 is TGTGCCACCAGTACCACCTCTCCCGGACAGTTGGAGACCCAGTACTTC. This chain connects TRBV24-1 to TRBJ2-5, with a possible D match to TRBD1 (6 bases). The V and J ends lost 6 bases and 5 bases respectively, with 21 bases between them. Looked up from germline, CDR1 is KGHDR and CDR2 is SFDVKD. The CDR3 loop spans 16 amino acids.

The chain combines TRBV9 with TRBJ2-3; 7 bases line up with TRBD2. This CDR3 is 16 amino acids long. V lost 0 bases, J lost 2 bases, and 6 bases stayed unmatched. CDR1 and CDR2 (germline): SGDLS, YYNGEE. As DNA, the CDR3 is TGTGCCAGCAGCGTAGTGGCTAGCGGAGTCACAGATACGCAGTATTTT. It yields the protein CASSVVASGVTDTQYF.

With respect to this clone: Mismatch with germline at one junction end may stem from a read error. The chain employs TRBV28 and TRBJ2-4; D possibly corresponds to TRBD2 (5 bases). Germline CDR1 reads MDHEN; CDR2 reads SYDVKM. There are 11 residues in the CDR3. The CDR3 sequence: CARRCTGIWHF. In DNA, the CDR3 is TGTGCCCGCCGATGCACGGGGATATGGCACTTC.

Within the sample, this clone is medium-sized. This chain links TRBV21-1 with TRBJ1-4; TRBD1 reflects the table's D call only, with no check against the DNA. TRBV21-1 constitutes a pseudogene. This CDR3 region has 15 residues. In DNA form, the CDR3 reads TGTGCCAGCAGCAAACCGGGACAGGCGAATGAAAAACTGTTTTTT. This codes for CASSKPGQANEKLFF.

The gene calls are TRBV19 and TRBJ1-1; D is undetermined. V was pared by 4 bases and J by 2 bases, with 2 bases between. The CDR3 is 11 amino acids. CDR1 LNHDA and CDR2 SQIVND come from the germline V gene (reference sequence). This CDR3 is CASSRNTEAFF. CDR3 sequence (DNA): TGTGCCAGTAGTAGAAACACTGAAGCTTTCTTT.

This clone was observed a single time. V and J are TRBV19 and TRBJ2-2; no definite D call. The CDR3 is 15 residues long. Trimming cost V 1 base and J 1 base, with 7 bases left between them. Germline assignment: CDR1 LNHDA and CDR2 SQIVND (reference sequence). CDR3 protein: CASSIGIRNTGELFF. In DNA form, the CDR3 reads TGTGCCAGTAGTATAGGGATTCGGAACACCGGGGAGCTGTTTTTT.

This rearrangement joins TRBV10-2 to TRBJ2-1, with D maybe TRBD1 (5 bases). The length of the CDR3 is 14 residues. Looked up from germline, CDR1 is WSHSY and CDR2 is SAAADI. Trimming left V 2 bases short and J 6 bases short, with 11 bases between. The CDR3 region is CASSEPKRGNEQFF. DNA for the CDR3: TGCGCCAGCAGTGAGCCGAAAAGGGGCAATGAGCAGTTCTTC.

V is TRBV6-1 and J is TRBJ1-2; 7 bases align to TRBD1. The V segment lost 0 bases and the J segment 8 bases; nucleotides outside the gene matches: 6. The CDR3 extends over 14 amino acids. CDR1 is MNHNS and CDR2 is SASEGT in the germline V gene. CDR3 region: CASSEAEGAGGYTF. The CDR3 nucleotides are TGTGCCAGCAGTGAAGCGGAGGGGGCGGGGGGCTACACCTTC.

This clone was observed a single time. The rearrangement links TRBV30 to TRBJ2-1; TRBD2 matches 9 bases. This CDR3 region has 12 residues. CDR1 and CDR2 from the germline V gene are GTSNPN and SVGIG (reference sequence). J lost 10 bases, V lost 3 bases, and 4 bases had no gene match. CDR3 sequence reads: CAWRRGGREQFF. The CDR3 DNA sequence: TGTGCCTGGAGGCGGGGGGGCCGGGAGCAGTTCTTC.

V gene TRBV5-1 combines with J gene TRBJ1-2, with a possible D match to TRBD1 (6 bases). Trimming removed 0 bases at V and 13 bases at J, with 19 bases between. Germline-derived CDR1 and CDR2 are SGHRS and YFSETQ. The CDR3 sequence is 14 residues long. This CDR3 reads CASSLEITGRYGTF. The CDR3 DNA reads TGCGCCAGCAGCTTGGAGATAACAGGGAGGTATGGCACCTTC.